Each of the 19 T cell receptor beta chains below was sequenced from the same sample in a study of Ad26.COV2.S vaccination and SARS-CoV-2 variants. Measured with immunoSEQ multiplex PCR; TCRdb has only the in-frame clones, and not every one. Among around 370,000 clones listed, around 92% were seen once. The input for sequencing was peripheral blood, taken after recovery from COVID-19. The receptors shown here come from a human donor who had recovered from COVID-19.

The V and J genes are TRBV27 and TRBJ1-2; possible D gene TRBD1, 5 bases. Trimming cost V 2 bases and J 8 bases, with 12 bases left between them. The CDR3 loop spans 13 amino acids. The germline V gene has CDR1 MNHEY and CDR2 SMNVEV (reference sequence). CDR3 DNA sequence: TGTGCCAGCAGTTTAGGTTCAGGGCTCGGCTACACCTTC. Protein product: CASSLGSGLGYTF.

The V gene is TRBV5-6, the J gene TRBJ1-2, with TRBD1 as a possible D gene (6 bases). Trimming took 1 base from V and 4 from J, leaving 11 bases between them. The CDR3 has 14 amino acids. Germline V gives CDR1 SGHDT, CDR2 YYEEEE. The CDR3 DNA follows: TGTGCCAGCAGCTTGTATCAGGGGATCTATGGCTACACCTTC. Its translation is CASSLYQGIYGYTF.

This chain uses TRBV9 with TRBJ1-1; D remains ambiguous. CDR1 is SGDLS and CDR2 is YYNGEE in the germline V gene. Trimming pared 0 bases from V and 4 bases from J, leaving 13 bases between. CDR3 length: 15 amino acids. CDR3: CASSVVNGRATEAFF. As DNA, the CDR3 is TGTGCCAGCAGCGTAGTAAATGGGAGGGCCACTGAAGCTTTCTTT.

The chain combines TRBV19 with TRBJ2-3; 8 bases match TRBD1. The CDR3 is 16 amino acids. Trimming removed 2 bases from V and 2 bases from J; junction bases left unmatched: 6. Germline CDR1 reads LNHDA; CDR2 reads SQIVND (reference sequence). CDR3: CASSIRAGGPTDTQYF. The CDR3 DNA reads as TGTGCCAGTAGTATAAGGGCAGGGGGCCCCACAGATACGCAGTATTTT.

The chain combines TRBV7-9 with TRBJ1-1; no firm D call. Between the trimmed V and J ends, which lost 1 base and 0 bases, there was a span of 9 bases. The CDR3 loop spans 15 amino acids. Germline V CDR1 and CDR2: SEHNR, FQNEAQ (reference sequence). The CDR3 nucleotides read TGTGCCAGCAGCTTAGTTTCTGCAGTGAACACTGAAGCTTTCTTT. It encodes CASSLVSAVNTEAFF.

The chain carries TRBV10-3 and TRBJ2-2, with D possibly being TRBD2 (5 bases). Trimming removed 0 bases from V and 6 bases from J, with 17 bases in between. The CDR3 consists of 17 residues. Germline values: CDR1 ENHRY, CDR2 SYGVKD. Written as DNA, the CDR3 is TGTGCCATCAGTGAGTCAGCGGCGGCTCAATTCGCCGGGGAGCTGTTTTTT. It specifies CAISESAAAQFAGELFF.

This sequence joins TRBV4-3 and TRBJ2-7; the match to TRBD1 covers 9 bases. Germline values: CDR1 LGHNA, CDR2 YSLEER. The CDR3 extends over 16 amino acids. V lost 0 bases and J lost 4; bases outside the gene matches: 7. CDR3 residues: CASSQDTQGQGYEQYF. DNA of the CDR3: TGCGCCAGCAGCCAAGATACTCAGGGACAGGGTTACGAGCAGTACTTC.

This clone was observed a single time. J is TRBJ1-1 and V is TRBV5-4; TRBD1 might be the D (6 bases). V shed 4 bases and J shed 0 bases, with 19 bases lying between them. The CDR3 is made up of 17 amino acids. Germline V gene data show CDR1 as SGHNT and CDR2 as YYREEE (reference sequence). The CDR3 DNA follows: TGTGCCAGCAGCCCGGAGCTGGGGGGCCCTTTGAACACTGAAGCTTTCTTT. This codes for CASSPELGGPLNTEAFF.

The chain is built from TRBV7-8 and TRBJ1-1; maybe TRBD1 (5 bases). The germline gives CDR1 SGHVS, CDR2 FQNEAQ. The CDR3 covers 19 residues. V was cut by 4 bases and J by 0 bases, with 24 bases left in between. CDR3 loop: CASSSVGGRTKTMNTEAFF. The CDR3 DNA follows: TGTGCCAGCAGCTCGGTGGGTGGGAGGACAAAGACCATGAACACTGAAGCTTTCTTT.

The chain uses TRBV18 and TRBJ1-5; D ambiguous. V was clipped by 1 base and J by 4 bases, with 8 bases between them. Germline-derived CDR1 and CDR2 are KGHSH and LQKENI. The length of the CDR3 is 14 residues. In DNA, the CDR3 is TGTGCCAGCTCACCACAGGACTATAATCAGCCCCAGCATTTT. It codes for CASSPQDYNQPQHF.

The chain has TRBV6-5 and TRBJ1-1; 7 nucleotides align to TRBD1. V was clipped by 4 bases and J by 1 base; unmatched bases: 6. The germline CDR1 and CDR2 sequences are MNHEY and SVGAGI. The CDR3 totals 15 residues. Here the CDR3 DNA reads TGTGCCAGCAGTTCATCCGGGACAGAGAACACTGAAGCTTTCTTT. Translated, it gives CASSSSGTENTEAFF.

The rearrangement joins TRBV6-5 to TRBJ1-2; 10 bases line up with TRBD1. The CDR3 spans 14 residues. The ends lost 7 bases at V and 5 bases at J; junction bases unmatched: 7. From germline, CDR1 is MNHEY and CDR2 SVGAGI. CDR3 region: CASTRRDRGYGYTF. In DNA form, the CDR3 reads TGTGCCAGCACCCGGAGGGACAGGGGATATGGCTACACCTTC.

The chain links TRBV9 to TRBJ1-4; tentative D call: TRBD1 (5 bases). The germline CDR1 and CDR2 sequences are SGDLS and YYNGEE. With 2 bases removed from V and 4 bases from J, the gap between germline ends came to 15 bases. There are 16 residues in the CDR3. The CDR3 sequence is CASSVAWGNGNEKLFF. CDR3 bases: TGTGCCAGCAGCGTCGCGTGGGGCAATGGTAATGAAAAACTGTTTTTT.

The chain links TRBV18 to TRBJ1-5; 8 nucleotides align to TRBD1. Trimming removed 4 bases from V and 3 bases from J; junction bases left unmatched: 8. Germline CDR1 reads KGHSH; CDR2 reads LQKENI. CDR3 length equals 16 residues. CDR3 loop: CASSQAGTGFNQPQHF. The CDR3 nucleotides read TGTGCCAGCTCACAGGCCGGGACAGGCTTCAATCAGCCCCAGCATTTT.

The chain combines TRBV27 with TRBJ2-2, with 7 bases that match TRBD1. The CDR3 sequence is 16 residues long. The V and J ends lost 6 bases and 4 bases, in that order; junction bases with no gene match: 11. Germline V gene sequence: CDR1 MNHEY, CDR2 SMNVEV (reference sequence). This chain's CDR3 is CASSNTGTVPTGELFF. The CDR3 nucleotides read TGTGCCAGCAGCAATACCGGGACAGTCCCCACCGGGGAGCTGTTTTTT.

V gene TRBV7-3 combines with J gene TRBJ2-1, with a possible D match to TRBD1 (6 bases). V gave up 3 bases and J gave up 5 bases, with 8 bases separating them. The CDR3 consists of 13 residues. CDR1 is SGHTA, CDR2 FQGTGA, per germline. The DNA of the CDR3 is TGTGCCAGCAGCTTCCCAGGGGACAATGAGCAGTTCTTC. Protein sequence: CASSFPGDNEQFF.

The chain's CDR3 is CATKVRENTEAFF. DNA of the CDR3: TGCGCCACTAAGGTAAGGGAGAACACTGAAGCTTTCTTT. This chain joins TRBV10-2 and TRBJ1-1; D uncertain. Trimming pared 10 bases from V and 1 base from J, leaving 13 bases between. The V gene's germline CDR1 is WSHSY and CDR2 SAAADI. This CDR3 has 13 residues.

CDR3 region: CASSVGIGAGVNTGELFF. In nucleotides, the CDR3 is TGTGCCAGCAGCGTAGGGATTGGGGCGGGGGTTAACACCGGGGAGCTGTTTTTT. The chain employs TRBV9 and TRBJ2-2; the match to TRBD2 covers 7 bases. This CDR3 is built from 18 residues. Per the germline V gene, CDR1 is SGDLS and CDR2 is YYNGEE. Trimming at V came to 0 bases and at J to 2 bases, leaving 10 bases not matched to a gene.

This chain joins TRBV19 and TRBJ1-5; D unresolved. V was cut by 7 bases and J by 3 bases, with 10 bases left in between. Germline V CDR1 and CDR2: LNHDA, SQIVND (reference sequence). The length of the CDR3 is 13 residues. The CDR3 region has the DNA TGTGCCAGTAATACCGGGGTCAATCAGCCCCAGCATTTT. Translating it yields CASNTGVNQPQHF.